This TCR beta chain was identified in a study of blood T cells in healthy people across ages. Looked up from germline, CDR1 is KGHDR and CDR2 is SFDVKD. The V and J ends lost 6 bases and 5 bases respectively, with 9 bases between them. The CDR3 extends over 13 amino acids. PCR was performed a second time for 7 to 11 cycles using a sample-barcoded 5' primer and a J-beta primer mix. Each cDNA molecule carried a tag from a template-switch adaptor that contained 12 random nucleotides. CDR3-containing paired-end reads numbered at least 2.5 million in each sample. TCRdb processed the 5' RACE reads anew with MiXCR; each CDR3 protein has one entry. Of 550,000 to 750,000 distinct CDR3 sequences in the sample, under 25% were seen once. As for this clonotype: Antigen specificity is unknown.

With each sample, at least 5.5 micrograms of total RNA were extracted. Whole-study results and caveats: The authors considered diversity estimates from one million T cells to be underestimates.

This chain joins TRBV24-1 and TRBJ2-2, with D unresolved. Input material: blood. The clonotype originates from a man aged 65-85 years in good health. The CDR3 DNA sequence: TGTGCCACCAGTAAGGGTTTGACCGGGGAGCTGTTTTTT. Its protein is CATSKGLTGELFF.